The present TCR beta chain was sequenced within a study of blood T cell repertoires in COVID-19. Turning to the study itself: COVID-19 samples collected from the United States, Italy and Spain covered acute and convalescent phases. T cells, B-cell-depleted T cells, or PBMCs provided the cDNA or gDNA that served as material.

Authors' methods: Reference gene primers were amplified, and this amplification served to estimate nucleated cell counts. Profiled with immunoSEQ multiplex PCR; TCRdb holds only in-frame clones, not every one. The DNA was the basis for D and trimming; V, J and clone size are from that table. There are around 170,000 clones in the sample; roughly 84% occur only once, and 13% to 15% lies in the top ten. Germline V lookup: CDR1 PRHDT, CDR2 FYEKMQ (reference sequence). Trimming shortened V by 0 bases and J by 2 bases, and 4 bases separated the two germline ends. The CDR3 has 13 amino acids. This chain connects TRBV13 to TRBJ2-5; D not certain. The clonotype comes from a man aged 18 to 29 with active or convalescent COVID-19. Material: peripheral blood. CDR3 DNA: TGTGCCAGCAGCTTAGGTGTACAAGAGACCCAGTACTTC. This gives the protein CASSLGVQETQYF.